Sequencing of this T cell receptor (beta chain) was carried out in a study of neurological immune-mediated disorders. The CDR3 covers 16 residues. J gave up 4 bases and V 1 base, and 8 bases lay outside the gene matches. Germline lookup yields CDR1 SQVTM and CDR2 ANQGSEA. TCRdb processed the 5' RACE reads anew with MiXCR; each CDR3 protein has one entry. The sample carries about 59,000 distinct CDR3 sequences, roughly 13% recorded once. This clonotype was seen many times. Source material: PBMCs. The V call is TRBV29-1, the J call TRBJ2-1; 9 bases are a match to TRBD1. This sequence originates from a woman aged 55-70 years with HTLV-1-associated myelopathy (HAM/TSP). The CDR3 sequence is CSVEVLRDRAYNEQFF. CDR3 bases: TGCAGCGTTGAAGTTCTCCGGGACAGGGCTTACAATGAGCAGTTCTTC.